This T cell receptor beta chain is drawn from a study of blood T cell repertoires in COVID-19 (dated by TCRdb to between 2020 and 2021). About the full investigation: The collaborator samples originated in the United States, Italy and Spain and spanned the acute and convalescent phases of COVID-19. The material from the prospective study consisted of cDNA or gDNA derived from T cells, B-cell-depleted T cells, or PBMCs. Deeply sampled blood TCRbeta repertoires from subjects exposed to, actively infected with, or recovered from COVID-19 were included in the dataset. The repertoires were released in a freely available public database meant as a resource for research on the immune response to SARS-CoV-2. Samples were obtained from the ongoing ImmuneRACE study (first 160 participants) and from 1,254 subjects provided by 6 global collaborators. The sample metadata nearly always contained a de-identified subject ID, COVID-19 status, age in years and sex. Where available, HLA class I and class II types were obtained from metadata supplied by the sample provider rather than from assay-based typing.

TCRbeta CDR3 regions were amplified from genomic DNA using the immunoSEQ Assay, a bias-controlled multiplex PCR. Per the authors' processing: Nucleated cell counts per sample were estimated from amplification of reference gene primers within the assay. Sequence reads were collapsed and filtered to measure the absolute abundance of every unique TCRbeta CDR3 rearrangement. For each sample, productive Simpson clonality was calculated by taking the square root of Simpson's diversity index across productive rearrangements. Held by TCRdb, this immuneACCESS table contains in-frame sequences only and omits some clones. Under half of the omission traces to an unresolved V gene where checked; the cause of the rest is unknown. Clone size and the V and J calls come from that table; the DNA yielded D and trimming. The table for this sample lists over 250,000 clones; roughly 85% of them were counted only once. The ten most abundant clones make up 5% of the sample.

This clone was seen once. The target of this receptor is not known. Base qualities are not at hand, and no much larger clone is one base apart. Findings and caveats that apply to the study as a whole: The amount of clinical and demographic metadata varied by source and participant and was provided uncurated.

Participants in the prospective study were aged about 18 to 90 years, lived in some 24 United States geographic areas, and enrolled through a virtual design. To assign participants to cohorts, the prospective study relied on clinical history that participants themselves reported in a screening survey and a study questionnaire. A participant counted as exposed if, within 2 weeks of entering the study, that participant had been in contact with someone who had a PCR-confirmed or clinician-diagnosed COVID-19 case. Mobile phlebotomists in the prospective study collected whole blood, serum and a nasopharyngeal or oropharyngeal swab from every participant. Over a roughly 2-month period, participants in the prospective study had the option of providing additional blood draws and questionnaires. Before DNA extraction, blood samples from the prospective study were shipped at room temperature or frozen. Its CDR3 holds 14 amino acids, cysteine through phenylalanine. The only DNA kept is the CDR3, 42 bases in frame from the first base. Via the germline V gene, CDR1 is MNHEY and CDR2 SVGAGI. The junction carries 8 bases between V and J, which are trimmed by 4 bases and 2 bases respectively.

This TCR was recovered from a man in his forties who had been exposed to COVID-19. Here the chain combines TRBV6-5 and TRBJ2-2; no D gene can be assigned with confidence. Sequencing was done on a sample of PBMCs or T cells enriched from blood (not recorded which). The CDR3 region: CASSWQINTGELFF. Read as DNA, the sequence is TGTGCCAGCAGTTGGCAGATTAACACCGGGGAGCTGTTTTTT.